The TCR beta chain under discussion was sequenced for a study of T cells in localized non-small cell lung cancer. This table comes from immunoSEQ multiplex PCR, and its TCRdb copy is limited to in-frame clones, with some not included. The sample shows about 1,400 clones, more than 20% of them seen only once. A few counts support this clone. This CDR3 region has 15 residues. The V gene lost 3 bases and the J gene lost 0 bases, with 11 bases spanning the gap. Germline V gene lookup returns CDR1 LNHDA and CDR2 SQIVND (reference sequence). This sequence was found in a male donor aged 60 or over with stage III squamous cell lung carcinoma. Sequenced here: lung tumor tissue, sampled before any cancer treatment. V gene TRBV19 combines with J gene TRBJ1-1; D might be TRBD1 (6 bases). The CDR3 reads CASSIMGTMNTEAFF. CDR3 nucleotide sequence: TGTGCCAGTAGTATCATGGGGACAATGAACACTGAAGCTTTCTTT. Looking up the rest from reference TRBV19 and TRBJ1-1 gives the full variable domain: DGGITQSPKYLFRKEGQNVTLSCEQNLNHDAMYWYRQDPGQGLRLIYYSQIVNDFQKGDIAEGYSVSREKKESFPLTVTSAQKNPTAFYLCASSIMGTMNTEAFFGQGTRLTVV.